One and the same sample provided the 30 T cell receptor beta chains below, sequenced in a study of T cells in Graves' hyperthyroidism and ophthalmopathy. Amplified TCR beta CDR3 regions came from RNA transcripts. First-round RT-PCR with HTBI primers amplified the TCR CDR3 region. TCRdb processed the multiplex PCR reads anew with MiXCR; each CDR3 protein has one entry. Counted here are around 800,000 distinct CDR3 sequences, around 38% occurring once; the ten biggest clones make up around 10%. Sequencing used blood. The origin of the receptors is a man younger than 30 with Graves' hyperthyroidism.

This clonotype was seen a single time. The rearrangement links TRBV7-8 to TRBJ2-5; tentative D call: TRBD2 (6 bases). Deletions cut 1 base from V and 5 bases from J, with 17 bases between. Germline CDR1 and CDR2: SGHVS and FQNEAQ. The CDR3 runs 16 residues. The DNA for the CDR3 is TGTGCCAGCAGCTTAGATTCGGGGGTAGGGGTGGAGACCCAGTACTTC. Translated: CASSLDSGVGVETQYF.

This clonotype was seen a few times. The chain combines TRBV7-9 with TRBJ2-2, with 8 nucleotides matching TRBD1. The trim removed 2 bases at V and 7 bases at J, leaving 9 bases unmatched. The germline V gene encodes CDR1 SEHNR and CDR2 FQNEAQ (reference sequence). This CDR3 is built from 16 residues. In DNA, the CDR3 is TGTGCCAGCAGCTTACCCCCCGGACAGGGCGACGGGGAGCTGTTTTTT. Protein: CASSLPPGQGDGELFF. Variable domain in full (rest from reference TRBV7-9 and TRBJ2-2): DTGVSQNPRHKITKRGQNVTFRCDPISEHNRLYWYRQTLGQGPEFLTYFQNEAQLEKSRLLSDRFSAERPKGSFSTLEIQRTEQGDSAMYLCASSLPPGQGDGELFFGEGSRLTVL.

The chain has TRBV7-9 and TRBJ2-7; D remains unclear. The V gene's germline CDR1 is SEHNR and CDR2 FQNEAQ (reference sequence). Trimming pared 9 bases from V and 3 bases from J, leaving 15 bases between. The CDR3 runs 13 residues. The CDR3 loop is CASRTLTRYEQYF. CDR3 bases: TGTGCCAGTAGAACCCTGACCCGCTACGAGCAGTACTTC.

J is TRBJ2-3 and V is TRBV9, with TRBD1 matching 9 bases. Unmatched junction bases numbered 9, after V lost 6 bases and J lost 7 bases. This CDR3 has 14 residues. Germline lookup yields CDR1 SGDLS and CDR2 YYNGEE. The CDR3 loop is CASTTGQGGNTQYF. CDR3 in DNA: TGTGCCAGCACCACGGGACAGGGAGGAAATACGCAGTATTTT.

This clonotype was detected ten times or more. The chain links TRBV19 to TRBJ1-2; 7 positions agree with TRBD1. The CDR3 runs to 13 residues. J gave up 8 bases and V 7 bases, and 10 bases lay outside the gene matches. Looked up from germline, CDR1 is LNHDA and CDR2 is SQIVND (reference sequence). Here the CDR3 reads CASTPGGLAGYTF. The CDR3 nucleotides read TGTGCCAGTACCCCAGGGGGTTTAGCCGGCTACACCTTC.

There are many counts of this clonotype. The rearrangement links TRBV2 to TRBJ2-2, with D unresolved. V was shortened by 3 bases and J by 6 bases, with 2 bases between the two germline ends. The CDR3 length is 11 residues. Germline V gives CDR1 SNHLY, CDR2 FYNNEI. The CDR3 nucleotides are TGTGCCAGCAGTGACCCCGGGGAGCTGTTTTTT. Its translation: CASSDPGELFF.

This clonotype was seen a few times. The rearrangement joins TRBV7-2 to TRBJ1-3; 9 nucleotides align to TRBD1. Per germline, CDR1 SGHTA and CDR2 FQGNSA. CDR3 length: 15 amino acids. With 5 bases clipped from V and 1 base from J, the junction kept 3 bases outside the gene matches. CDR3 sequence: CASSQTGGSGNTIYF. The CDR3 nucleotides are TGTGCCAGCAGCCAGACAGGGGGTTCTGGAAACACCATATATTTT. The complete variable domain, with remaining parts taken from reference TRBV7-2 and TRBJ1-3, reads GAGVSQSPSNKVTEKGKDVELRCDPISGHTALYWYRQSLGQGLEFLIYFQGNSAPDKSGLPSDRFSAERTGGSVSTLTIQRTQQEDSAVYLCASSQTGGSGNTIYFGEGSWLTVV.

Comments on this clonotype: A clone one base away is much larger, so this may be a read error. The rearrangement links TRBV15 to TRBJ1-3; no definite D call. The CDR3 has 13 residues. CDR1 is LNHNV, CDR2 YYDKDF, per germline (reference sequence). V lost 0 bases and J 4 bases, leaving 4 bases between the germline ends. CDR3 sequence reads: CATSRDRGNTIYF. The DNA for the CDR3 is TGTGCCACCAGCAGAGATCGCGGAAACACCATATATTTT.

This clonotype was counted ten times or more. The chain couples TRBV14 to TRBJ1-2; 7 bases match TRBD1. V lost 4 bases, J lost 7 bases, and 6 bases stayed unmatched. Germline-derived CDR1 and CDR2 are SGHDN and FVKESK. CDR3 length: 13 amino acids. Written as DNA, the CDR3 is TGTGCCAGCAGCCTCACAGGGGAAAGTGGCTACACCTTC. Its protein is CASSLTGESGYTF.

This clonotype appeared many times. CDR3 bases: TGTGCCAGCAGCCAAGACGGCAGCTACGAGCAGTACTTC. It yields the protein CASSQDGSYEQYF. The chain has TRBV7-2 and TRBJ2-7; D is unclear. CDR1 is SGHTA and CDR2 is FQGNSA in the germline V gene. There are 13 residues in the CDR3. V was clipped by 5 bases and J by 3 bases, with 11 bases between them.

CDR3 DNA: TGCGCCAGCAGCCAAGATAGGGGTAAGTCAGCTTTCTTT. As protein: CASSQDRGKSAFF. The J gene is TRBJ1-1, the V gene TRBV4-1, with D tentatively TRBD1 (5 bases). The CDR3 sequence is 13 residues long. The ends were cut back, 0 bases at V and 10 bases at J, with 12 bases in the middle. Germline values: CDR1 MGHRA, CDR2 YSYEKL.

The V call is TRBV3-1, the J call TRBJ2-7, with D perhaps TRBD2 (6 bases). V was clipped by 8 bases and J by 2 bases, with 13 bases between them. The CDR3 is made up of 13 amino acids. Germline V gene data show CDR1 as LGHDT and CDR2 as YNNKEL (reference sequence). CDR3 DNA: TGTGCCAGCCAAAAGGCGGGGACCTACGAGCAGTACTTC. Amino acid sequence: CASQKAGTYEQYF.

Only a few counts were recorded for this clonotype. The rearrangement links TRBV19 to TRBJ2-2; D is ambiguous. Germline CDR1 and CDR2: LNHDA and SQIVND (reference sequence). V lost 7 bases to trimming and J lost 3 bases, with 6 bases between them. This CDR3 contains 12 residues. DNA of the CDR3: TGTGCCAGTACCCATTACACCGGGGAGCTGTTTTTT. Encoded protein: CASTHYTGELFF. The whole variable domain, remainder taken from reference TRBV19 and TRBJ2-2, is DGGITQSPKYLFRKEGQNVTLSCEQNLNHDAMYWYRQDPGQGLRLIYYSQIVNDFQKGDIAEGYSVSREKKESFPLTVTSAQKNPTAFYLCASTHYTGELFFGEGSRLTVL.

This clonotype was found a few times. Here the CDR3 reads CASSPTLDTYYGYTF. CDR3 bases: TGTGCCAGCAGCCCCACACTCGACACCTACTATGGCTACACCTTC. J is TRBJ1-2 and V is TRBV7-6; D gene uncertain. Germline lookup yields CDR1 SGHVS and CDR2 FNYEAQ. Trimming took 5 bases from V and 3 from J, leaving 16 bases between them. The CDR3 sequence is 15 residues long.

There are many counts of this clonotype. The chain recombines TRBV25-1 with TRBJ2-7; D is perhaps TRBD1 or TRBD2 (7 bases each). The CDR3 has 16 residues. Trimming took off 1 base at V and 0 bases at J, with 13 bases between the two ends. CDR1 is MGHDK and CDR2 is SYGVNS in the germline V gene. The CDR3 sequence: CASSEFRGTNSYEQYF. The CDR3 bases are TGTGCCAGCAGTGAATTCAGGGGGACTAACTCCTACGAGCAGTACTTC.

The CDR3 nucleotides read TGTGCCATCACCGACAGGGCTCGAGGCTACACCTTC. Its protein is CAITDRARGYTF. The chain joins TRBV10-3 to TRBJ1-2; 7 bases are shared with TRBD1. The germline V gene encodes CDR1 ENHRY and CDR2 SYGVKD. Trimming at V came to 7 bases and at J to 8 bases, leaving 7 bases not matched to a gene. There are 12 residues in the CDR3.

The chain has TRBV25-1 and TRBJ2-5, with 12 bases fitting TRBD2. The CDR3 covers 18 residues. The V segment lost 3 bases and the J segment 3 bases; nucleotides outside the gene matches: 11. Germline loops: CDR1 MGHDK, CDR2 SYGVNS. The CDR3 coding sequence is TGTGCCAGCAGTGATGAGGACGGTCTAGCGGGAGGGGAAGAGACCCAGTACTTC. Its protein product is CASSDEDGLAGGEETQYF.

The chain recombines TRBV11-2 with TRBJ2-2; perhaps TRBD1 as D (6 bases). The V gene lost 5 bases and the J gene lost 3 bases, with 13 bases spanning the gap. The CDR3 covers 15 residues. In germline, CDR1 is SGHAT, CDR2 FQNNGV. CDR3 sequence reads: CASSQAYRDTGELFF. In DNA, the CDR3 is TGTGCCAGCAGCCAAGCCTACAGGGACACCGGGGAGCTGTTTTTT.

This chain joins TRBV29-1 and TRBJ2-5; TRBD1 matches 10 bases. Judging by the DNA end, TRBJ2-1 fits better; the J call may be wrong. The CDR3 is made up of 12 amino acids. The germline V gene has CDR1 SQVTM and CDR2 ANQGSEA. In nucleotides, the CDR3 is TGCAGCGTGCCCGGGACAGGGGATGAGCAGTTCTTC. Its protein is CSVPGTGDEQFF.

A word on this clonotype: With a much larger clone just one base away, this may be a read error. This CDR3 reads CASSLLQEEETQYF. CDR3 nucleotide sequence: TGTGCCAGCAGCTTATTACAGGAGGAAGAGACCCAGTACTTC. V gene TRBV7-9 combines with J gene TRBJ2-5; D might be TRBD1 or TRBD2, each matching 5 bases. Between the trimmed V and J ends, which lost 2 bases and 3 bases, there was a span of 10 bases. CDR1 and CDR2 (germline): SEHNR, FQNEAQ (reference sequence). This CDR3 is 14 amino acids long.

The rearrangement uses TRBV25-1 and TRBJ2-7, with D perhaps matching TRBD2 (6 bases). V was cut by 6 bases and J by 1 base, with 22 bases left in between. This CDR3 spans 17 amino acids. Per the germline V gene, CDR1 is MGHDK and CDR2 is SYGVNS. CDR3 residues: CASSLGLNLATSYEQYF. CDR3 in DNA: TGTGCCAGCAGCCTCGGACTGAACCTAGCGACATCCTACGAGCAGTACTTC.

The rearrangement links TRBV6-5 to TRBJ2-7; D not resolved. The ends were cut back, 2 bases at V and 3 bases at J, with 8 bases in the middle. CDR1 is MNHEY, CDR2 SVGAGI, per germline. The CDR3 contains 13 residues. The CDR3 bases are TGTGCCAGCAGTTACAGGCAGGACTACGAGCAGTACTTC. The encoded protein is CASSYRQDYEQYF.

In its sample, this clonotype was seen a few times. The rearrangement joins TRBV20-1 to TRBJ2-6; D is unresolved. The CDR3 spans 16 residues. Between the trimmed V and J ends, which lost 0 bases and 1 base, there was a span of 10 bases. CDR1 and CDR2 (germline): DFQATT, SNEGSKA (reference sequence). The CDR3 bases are TGCAGTGCTAGAGATCGATCCTCTTCTGGGGCCAACGTCCTGACTTTC. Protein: CSARDRSSSGANVLTF.

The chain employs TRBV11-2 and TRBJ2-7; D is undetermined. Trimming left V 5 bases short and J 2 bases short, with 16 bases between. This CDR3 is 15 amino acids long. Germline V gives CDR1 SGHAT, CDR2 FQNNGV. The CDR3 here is CASSLGPDLPYEQYF. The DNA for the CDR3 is TGTGCCAGCAGCCTGGGCCCTGACCTCCCCTACGAGCAGTACTTC.

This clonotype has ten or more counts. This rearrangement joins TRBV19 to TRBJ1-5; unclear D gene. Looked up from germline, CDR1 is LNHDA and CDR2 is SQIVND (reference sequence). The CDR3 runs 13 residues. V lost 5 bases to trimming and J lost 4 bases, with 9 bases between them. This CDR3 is CASSDQRNQPQHF. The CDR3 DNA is TGTGCCAGTAGTGATCAGAGGAATCAGCCCCAGCATTTT.

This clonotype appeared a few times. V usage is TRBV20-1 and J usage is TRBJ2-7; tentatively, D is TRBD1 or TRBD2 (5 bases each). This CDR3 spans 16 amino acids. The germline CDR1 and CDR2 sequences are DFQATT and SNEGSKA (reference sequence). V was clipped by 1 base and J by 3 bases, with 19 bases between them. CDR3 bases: TGCAGTGCTAGAGCTGTCGAATCGAGGGGATTCTACGAGCAGTACTTC. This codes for CSARAVESRGFYEQYF.

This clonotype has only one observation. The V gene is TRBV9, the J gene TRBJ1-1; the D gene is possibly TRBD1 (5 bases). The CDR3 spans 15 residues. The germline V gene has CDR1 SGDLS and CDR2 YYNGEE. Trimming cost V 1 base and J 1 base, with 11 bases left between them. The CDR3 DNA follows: TGTGCCAGCAGCGTATACAGCGGGGGGAACACTGAAGCTTTCTTT. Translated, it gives CASSVYSGGNTEAFF.

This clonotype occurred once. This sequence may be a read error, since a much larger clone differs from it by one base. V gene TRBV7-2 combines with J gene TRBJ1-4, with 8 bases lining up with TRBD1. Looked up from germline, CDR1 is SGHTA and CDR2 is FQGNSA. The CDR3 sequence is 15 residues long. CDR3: CVSSPLGTGNEKLFF. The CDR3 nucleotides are TGTGTCAGCAGCCCGCTCGGGACAGGAAATGAAAAACTGTTTTTT.

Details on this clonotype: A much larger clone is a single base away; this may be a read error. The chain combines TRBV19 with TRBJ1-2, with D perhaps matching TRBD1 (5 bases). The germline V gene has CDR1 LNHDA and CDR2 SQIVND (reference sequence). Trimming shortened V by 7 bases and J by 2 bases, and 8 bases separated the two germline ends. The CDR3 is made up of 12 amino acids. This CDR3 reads CASNQGNYGYTF. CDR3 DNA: TGTGCCAGTAATCAGGGAAACTATGGCTACACCTTC.

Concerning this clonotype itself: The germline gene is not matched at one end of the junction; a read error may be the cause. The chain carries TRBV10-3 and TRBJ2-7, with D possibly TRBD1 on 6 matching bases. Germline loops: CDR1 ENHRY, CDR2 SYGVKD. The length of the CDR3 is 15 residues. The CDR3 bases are TGTGCCAGCAGTTACCTTTCGGACAGCACCTACGAGCAGTACTTC. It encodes CASSYLSDSTYEQYF.